Shown below are 5 T cell receptor beta chains from a single sample sequenced in a study of cytomegalovirus exposure and HLA in healthy donors. Generated by immunoSEQ multiplex PCR, the TCRdb table keeps only in-frame clones and is missing some. The sample has 150,000 to 200,000 clones; around nine tenths are singletons. Sequences were obtained from PBMCs. These receptors were taken from a man in his thirties or forties in good health and CMV-seropositive.

The chain recombines TRBV28 with TRBJ1-5, with 9 bases identical to TRBD1. The CDR3 spans 15 residues. Trimming took 6 bases from V and 7 from J; bases not matched to a gene: 10. Germline V lookup: CDR1 MDHEN, CDR2 SYDVKM. The CDR3 protein is CASRPPGQGYQPQHF. CDR3 DNA sequence: TGTGCCAGCAGGCCACCGGGACAGGGTTACCAGCCCCAGCATTTT.

In its sample, this clone was seen many times. Other nucleotide sequences in the sample specify the same CDR3. This chain links TRBV19 with TRBJ1-2, with TRBD1 matching over 7 bases. The V gene's germline CDR1 is LNHDA and CDR2 SQIVND (reference sequence). With 7 bases clipped from V and 5 bases from J, the junction kept 7 bases outside the gene matches. The CDR3 loop spans 13 amino acids. CDR3 in amino acids: CASTPGQPYGYTF. The CDR3 DNA follows: TGTGCCAGTACCCCGGGACAGCCTTATGGCTACACCTTC.

The chain joins TRBV28 to TRBJ1-2; D possibly corresponds to TRBD1 (5 bases). The CDR3 length is 14 residues. Germline loops: CDR1 MDHEN, CDR2 SYDVKM. V was clipped by 5 bases and J by 5 bases, with 15 bases between them. CDR3 amino acids: CASSPPTGLYGYTF. In DNA form, the CDR3 reads TGTGCCAGCAGTCCTCCTACAGGACTGTATGGCTACACCTTC.

V gene TRBV15 combines with J gene TRBJ2-7, with D perhaps TRBD2 (6 bases). This CDR3 comprises 15 residues. Trimming shortened V by 5 bases and J by 0 bases, and 14 bases separated the two germline ends. Per the germline V gene, CDR1 is LNHNV and CDR2 is YYDKDF (reference sequence). CDR3 bases: TGTGCCACCAGCGAGGGACTGCTGAGCTCCTACGAGCAGTACTTC. It yields the protein CATSEGLLSSYEQYF.

V usage is TRBV2 and J usage is TRBJ1-4, with D unresolved. CDR3 length: 15 residues. Germline V CDR1 and CDR2: SNHLY, FYNNEI. V lost 7 bases and J lost 0, with 12 bases in between. The CDR3, as DNA: TGTGCCAGCAAGAAAACAGCTGCAACTAATGAAAAACTGTTTTTT. Its translation is CASKKTAATNEKLFF.